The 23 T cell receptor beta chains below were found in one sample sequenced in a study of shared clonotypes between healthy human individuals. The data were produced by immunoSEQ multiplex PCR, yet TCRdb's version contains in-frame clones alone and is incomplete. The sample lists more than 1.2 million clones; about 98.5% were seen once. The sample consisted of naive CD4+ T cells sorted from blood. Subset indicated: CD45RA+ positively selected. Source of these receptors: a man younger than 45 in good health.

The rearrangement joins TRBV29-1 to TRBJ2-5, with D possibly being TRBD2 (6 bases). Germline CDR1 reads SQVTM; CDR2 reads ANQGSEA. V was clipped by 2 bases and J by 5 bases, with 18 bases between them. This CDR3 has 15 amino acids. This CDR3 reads CSVEKPPGSGETQYF. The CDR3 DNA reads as TGCAGCGTTGAAAAGCCCCCCGGGAGTGGGGAGACCCAGTACTTC.

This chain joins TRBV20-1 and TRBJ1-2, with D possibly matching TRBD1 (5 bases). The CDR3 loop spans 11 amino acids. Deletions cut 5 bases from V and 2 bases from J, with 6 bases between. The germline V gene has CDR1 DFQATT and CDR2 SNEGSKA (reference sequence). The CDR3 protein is CSAWGNYGYTF. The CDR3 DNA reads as TGCAGTGCTTGGGGGAACTATGGCTACACCTTC.

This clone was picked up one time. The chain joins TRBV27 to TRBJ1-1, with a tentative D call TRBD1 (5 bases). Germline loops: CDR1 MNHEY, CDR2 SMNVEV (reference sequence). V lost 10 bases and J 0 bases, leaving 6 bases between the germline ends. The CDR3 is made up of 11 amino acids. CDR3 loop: CATGLNTEAFF. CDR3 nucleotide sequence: TGTGCCACAGGGCTGAACACTGAAGCTTTCTTT.

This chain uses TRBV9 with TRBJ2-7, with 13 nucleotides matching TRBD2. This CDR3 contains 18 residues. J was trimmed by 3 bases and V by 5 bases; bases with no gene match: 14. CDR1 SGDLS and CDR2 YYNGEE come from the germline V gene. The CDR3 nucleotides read TGTGCCAGCAGTCGGGGACTAGCGGGACCGCCCTATGACTACGAGCAGTACTTC. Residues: CASSRGLAGPPYDYEQYF.

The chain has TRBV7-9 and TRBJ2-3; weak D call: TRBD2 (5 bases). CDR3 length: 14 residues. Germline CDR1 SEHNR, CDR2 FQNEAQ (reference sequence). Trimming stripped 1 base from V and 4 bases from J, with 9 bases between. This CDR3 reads CASSLVEAADTQYF. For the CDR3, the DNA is TGTGCCAGCAGCTTAGTGGAGGCTGCAGATACGCAGTATTTT.

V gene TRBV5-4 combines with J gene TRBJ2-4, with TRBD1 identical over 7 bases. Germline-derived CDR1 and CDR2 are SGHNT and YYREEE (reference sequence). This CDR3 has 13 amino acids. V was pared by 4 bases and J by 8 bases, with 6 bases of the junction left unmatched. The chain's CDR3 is CASSPDRADIQYF. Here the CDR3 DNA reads TGTGCCAGCAGCCCCGACAGGGCGGACATTCAGTACTTC.

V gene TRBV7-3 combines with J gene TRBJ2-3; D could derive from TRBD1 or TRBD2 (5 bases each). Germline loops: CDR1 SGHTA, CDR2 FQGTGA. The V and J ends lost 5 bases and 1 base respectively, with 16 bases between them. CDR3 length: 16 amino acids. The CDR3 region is CASSPSRGDGTDTQYF. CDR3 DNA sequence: TGTGCCAGCAGCCCGAGTCGAGGGGATGGCACAGATACGCAGTATTTT. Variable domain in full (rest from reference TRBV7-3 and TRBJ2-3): GAGVSQTPSNKVTEKGKYVELRCDPISGHTALYWYRQSLGQGPEFLIYFQGTGAADDSGLPNDRFFAVRPEGSVSTLKIQRTERGDSAVYLCASSPSRGDGTDTQYFGPGTRLTVL.

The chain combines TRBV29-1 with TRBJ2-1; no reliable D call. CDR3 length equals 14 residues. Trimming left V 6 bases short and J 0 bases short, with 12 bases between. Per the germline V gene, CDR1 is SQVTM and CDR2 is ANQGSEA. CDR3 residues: CSVALRLSYNEQFF. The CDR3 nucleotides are TGCAGCGTCGCTTTAAGACTCTCCTACAATGAGCAGTTCTTC.

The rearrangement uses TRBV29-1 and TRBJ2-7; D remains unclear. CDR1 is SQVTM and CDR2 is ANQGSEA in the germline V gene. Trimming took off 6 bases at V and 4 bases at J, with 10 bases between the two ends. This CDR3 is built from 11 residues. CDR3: CSVAAFYEQYF. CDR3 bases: TGCAGCGTCGCAGCTTTTTACGAGCAGTACTTC.

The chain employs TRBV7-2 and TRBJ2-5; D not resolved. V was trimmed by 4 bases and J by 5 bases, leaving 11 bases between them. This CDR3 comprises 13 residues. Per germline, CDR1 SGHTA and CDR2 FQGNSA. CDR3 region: CASSSALEETQYF. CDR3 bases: TGTGCCAGCAGCTCTGCCCTTGAGGAGACCCAGTACTTC.

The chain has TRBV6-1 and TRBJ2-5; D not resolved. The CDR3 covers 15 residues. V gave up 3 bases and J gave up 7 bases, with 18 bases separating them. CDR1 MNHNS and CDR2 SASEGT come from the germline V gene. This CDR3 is CASSEGFSLSGTQYF. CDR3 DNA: TGTGCCAGCAGTGAGGGCTTTTCTTTATCGGGGACCCAGTACTTC.

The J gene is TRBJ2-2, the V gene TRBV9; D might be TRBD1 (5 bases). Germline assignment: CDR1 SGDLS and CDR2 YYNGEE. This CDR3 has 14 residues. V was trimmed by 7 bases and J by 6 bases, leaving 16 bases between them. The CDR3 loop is CASEDRTRAGELFF. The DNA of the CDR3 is TGTGCCAGCGAAGACCGGACAAGAGCCGGGGAGCTGTTTTTT.

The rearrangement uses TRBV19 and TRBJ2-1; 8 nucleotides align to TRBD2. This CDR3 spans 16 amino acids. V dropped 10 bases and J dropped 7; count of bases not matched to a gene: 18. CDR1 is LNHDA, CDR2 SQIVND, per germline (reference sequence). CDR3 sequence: CATATGLGPFRNEQFF. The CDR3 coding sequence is TGTGCCACAGCCACGGGACTAGGACCATTCAGGAATGAGCAGTTCTTC. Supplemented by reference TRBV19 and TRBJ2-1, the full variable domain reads DGGITQSPKYLFRKEGQNVTLSCEQNLNHDAMYWYRQDPGQGLRLIYYSQIVNDFQKGDIAEGYSVSREKKESFPLTVTSAQKNPTAFYLCATATGLGPFRNEQFFGPGTRLTVL.

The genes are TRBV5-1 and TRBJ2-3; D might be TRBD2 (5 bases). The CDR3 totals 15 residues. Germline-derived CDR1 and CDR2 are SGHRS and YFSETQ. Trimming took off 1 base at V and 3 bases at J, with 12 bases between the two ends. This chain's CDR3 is CASSLSGDWTDTQYF. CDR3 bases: TGCGCCAGCAGCTTGTCCGGGGATTGGACAGATACGCAGTATTTT. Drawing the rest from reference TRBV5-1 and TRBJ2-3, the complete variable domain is KAGVTQTPRYLIKTRGQQVTLSCSPISGHRSVSWYQQTPGQGLQFLFEYFSETQRNKGNFPGRFSGRQFSNSRSEMNVSTLELGDSALYLCASSLSGDWTDTQYFGPGTRLTVL.

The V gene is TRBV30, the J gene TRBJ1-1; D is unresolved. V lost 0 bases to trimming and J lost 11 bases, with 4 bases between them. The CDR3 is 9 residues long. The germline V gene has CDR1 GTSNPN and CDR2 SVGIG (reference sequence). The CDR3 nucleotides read TGTGCCTGGAGTGTGGGGGCTTTCTTT. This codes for CAWSVGAFF. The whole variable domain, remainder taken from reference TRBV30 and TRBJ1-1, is SQTIHQWPATLVQPVGSPLSLECTVEGTSNPNLYWYRQAAGRGLQLLFYSVGIGQISSEVPQNLSASRPQDRQFILSSKKLLLSDSGFYLCAWSVGAFFGQGTRLTVV.

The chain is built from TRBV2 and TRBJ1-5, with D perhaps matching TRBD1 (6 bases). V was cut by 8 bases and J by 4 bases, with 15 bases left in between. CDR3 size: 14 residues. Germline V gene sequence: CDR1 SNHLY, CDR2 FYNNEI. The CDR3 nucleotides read TGTGCCAGCGGGGGCTATTTGACGAATCAGCCCCAGCATTTT. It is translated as CASGGYLTNQPQHF.

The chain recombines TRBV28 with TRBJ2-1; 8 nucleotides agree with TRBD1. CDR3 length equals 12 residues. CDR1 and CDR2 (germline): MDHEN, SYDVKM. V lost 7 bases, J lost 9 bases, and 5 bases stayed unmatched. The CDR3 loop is CASTDRGTEQFF. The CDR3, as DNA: TGTGCCAGCACCGACAGGGGAACTGAGCAGTTCTTC. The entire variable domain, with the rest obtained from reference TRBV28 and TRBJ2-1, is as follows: DVKVTQSSRYLVKRTGEKVFLECVQDMDHENMFWYRQDPGLGLRLIYFSYDVKMKEKGDIPEGYSVSREKKERFSLILESASTNQTSMYLCASTDRGTEQFFGPGTRLTVL.

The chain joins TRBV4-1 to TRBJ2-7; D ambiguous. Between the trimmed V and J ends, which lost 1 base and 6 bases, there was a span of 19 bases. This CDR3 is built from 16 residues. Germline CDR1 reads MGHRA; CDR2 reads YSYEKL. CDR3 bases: TGCGCCAGCAGCCAAGGGCGTTGGACGGCTGTCGGCGAGCAGTACTTC. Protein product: CASSQGRWTAVGEQYF.

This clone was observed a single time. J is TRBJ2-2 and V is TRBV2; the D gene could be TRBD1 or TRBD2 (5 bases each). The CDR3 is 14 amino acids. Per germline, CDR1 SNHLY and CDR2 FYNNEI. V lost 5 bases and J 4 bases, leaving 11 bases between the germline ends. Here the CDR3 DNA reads TGTGCCAGCAGTATAGAGGGGATCACCGGGGAGCTGTTTTTT. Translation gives CASSIEGITGELFF.

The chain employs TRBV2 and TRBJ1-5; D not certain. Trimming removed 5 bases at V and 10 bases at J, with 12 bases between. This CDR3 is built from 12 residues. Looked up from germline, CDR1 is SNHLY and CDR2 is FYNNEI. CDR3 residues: CASSSYLGPQHF. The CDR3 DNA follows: TGTGCCAGCAGTTCCTATCTCGGTCCCCAGCATTTT.

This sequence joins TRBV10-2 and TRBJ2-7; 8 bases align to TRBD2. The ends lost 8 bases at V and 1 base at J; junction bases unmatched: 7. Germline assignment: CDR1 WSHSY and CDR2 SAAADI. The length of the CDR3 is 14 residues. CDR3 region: CASSGTSGSYEQYF. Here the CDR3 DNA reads TGCGCCAGCTCCGGGACTAGTGGTTCCTACGAGCAGTACTTC.

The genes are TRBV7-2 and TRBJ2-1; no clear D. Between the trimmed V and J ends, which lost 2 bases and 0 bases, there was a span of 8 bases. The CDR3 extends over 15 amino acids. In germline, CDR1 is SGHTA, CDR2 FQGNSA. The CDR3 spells CASSLRTDSYNEQFF. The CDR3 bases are TGTGCCAGCAGCTTAAGAACGGACTCCTACAATGAGCAGTTCTTC.

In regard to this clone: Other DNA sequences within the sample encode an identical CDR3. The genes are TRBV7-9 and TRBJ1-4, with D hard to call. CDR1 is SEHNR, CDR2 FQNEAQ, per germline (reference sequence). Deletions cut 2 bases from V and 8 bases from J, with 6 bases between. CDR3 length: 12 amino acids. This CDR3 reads CASSLLGEKLFF. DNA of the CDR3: TGTGCCAGCAGCTTATTGGGAGAAAAACTGTTTTTT.